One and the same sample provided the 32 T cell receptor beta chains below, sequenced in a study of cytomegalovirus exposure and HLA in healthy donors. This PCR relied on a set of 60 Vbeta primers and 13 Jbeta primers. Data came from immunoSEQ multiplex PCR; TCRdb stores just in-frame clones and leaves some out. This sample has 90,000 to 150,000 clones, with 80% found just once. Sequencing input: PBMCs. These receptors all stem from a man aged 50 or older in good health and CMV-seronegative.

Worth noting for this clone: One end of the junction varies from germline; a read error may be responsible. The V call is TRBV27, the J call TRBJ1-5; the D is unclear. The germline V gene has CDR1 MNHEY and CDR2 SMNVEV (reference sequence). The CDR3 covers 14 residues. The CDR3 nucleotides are TGTGCCAGCATCCGGCGGAATAGCCATCAGCCCCAGCATTTT. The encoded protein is CASIRRNSHQPQHF.

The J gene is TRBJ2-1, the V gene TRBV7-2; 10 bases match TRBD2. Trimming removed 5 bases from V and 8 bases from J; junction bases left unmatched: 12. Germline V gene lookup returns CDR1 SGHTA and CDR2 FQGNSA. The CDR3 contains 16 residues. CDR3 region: CASSPRAAGGWDEQFF. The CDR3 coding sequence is TGTGCCAGCAGCCCCCGAGCAGCGGGAGGGTGGGATGAGCAGTTCTTC.

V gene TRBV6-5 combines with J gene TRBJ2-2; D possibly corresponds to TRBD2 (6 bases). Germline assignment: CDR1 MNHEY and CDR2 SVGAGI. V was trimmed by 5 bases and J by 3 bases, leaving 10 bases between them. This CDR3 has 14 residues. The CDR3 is CASSSGSYTGELFF. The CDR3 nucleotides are TGTGCCAGCAGTAGCGGGTCCTACACCGGGGAGCTGTTTTTT.

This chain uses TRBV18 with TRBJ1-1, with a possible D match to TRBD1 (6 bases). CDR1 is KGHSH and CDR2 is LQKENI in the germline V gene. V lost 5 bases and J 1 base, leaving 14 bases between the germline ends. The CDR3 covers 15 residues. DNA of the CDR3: TGTGCCAGCTCATTACAGGGTTTGGGGAACACTGAAGCTTTCTTT. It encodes CASSLQGLGNTEAFF.

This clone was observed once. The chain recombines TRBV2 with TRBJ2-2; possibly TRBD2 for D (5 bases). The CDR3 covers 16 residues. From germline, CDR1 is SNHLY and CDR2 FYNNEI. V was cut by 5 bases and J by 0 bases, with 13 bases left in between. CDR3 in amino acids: CASSFSGNANTGELFF. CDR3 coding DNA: TGTGCCAGCAGTTTCTCGGGGAACGCGAACACCGGGGAGCTGTTTTTT.

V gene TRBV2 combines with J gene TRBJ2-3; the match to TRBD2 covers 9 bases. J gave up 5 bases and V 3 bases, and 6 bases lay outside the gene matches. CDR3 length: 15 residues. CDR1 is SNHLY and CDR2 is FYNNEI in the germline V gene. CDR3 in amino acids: CASSEASGIGDTQYF. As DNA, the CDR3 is TGTGCCAGCAGTGAGGCTAGCGGGATCGGAGATACGCAGTATTTT.

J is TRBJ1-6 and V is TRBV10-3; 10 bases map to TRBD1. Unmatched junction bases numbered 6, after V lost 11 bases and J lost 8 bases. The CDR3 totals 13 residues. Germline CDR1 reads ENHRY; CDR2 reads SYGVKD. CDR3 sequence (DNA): TGTGCCGTAAGACAGGGGGCTGATTCACCCCTCCACTTT. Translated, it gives CAVRQGADSPLHF.

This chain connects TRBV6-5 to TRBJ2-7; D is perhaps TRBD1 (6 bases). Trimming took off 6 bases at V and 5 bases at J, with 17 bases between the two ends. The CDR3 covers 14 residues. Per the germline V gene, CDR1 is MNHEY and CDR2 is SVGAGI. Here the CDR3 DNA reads TGTGCCAGCAGGGGTATAGGGACACAGGACGAGCAGTACTTC. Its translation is CASRGIGTQDEQYF.

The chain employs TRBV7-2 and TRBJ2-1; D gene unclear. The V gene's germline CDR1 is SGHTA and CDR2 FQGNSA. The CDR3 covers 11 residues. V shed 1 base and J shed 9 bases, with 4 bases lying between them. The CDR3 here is CASSLGSEQFF. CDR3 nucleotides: TGTGCCAGCAGCTTAGGTAGTGAGCAGTTCTTC.

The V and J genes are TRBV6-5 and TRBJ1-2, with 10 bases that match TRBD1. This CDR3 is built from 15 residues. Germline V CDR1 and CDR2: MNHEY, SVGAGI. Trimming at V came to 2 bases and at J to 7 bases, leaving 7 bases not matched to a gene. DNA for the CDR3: TGTGCCAGCAGTTACCGAGGACAGGGGGTATCTGGCTACACCTTC. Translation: CASSYRGQGVSGYTF.

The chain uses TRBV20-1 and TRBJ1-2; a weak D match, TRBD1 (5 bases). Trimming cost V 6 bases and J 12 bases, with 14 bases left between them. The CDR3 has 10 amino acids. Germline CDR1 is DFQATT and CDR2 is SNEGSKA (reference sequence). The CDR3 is CSAGRTTHTF. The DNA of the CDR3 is TGCAGTGCGGGAAGGACAACCCACACCTTC.

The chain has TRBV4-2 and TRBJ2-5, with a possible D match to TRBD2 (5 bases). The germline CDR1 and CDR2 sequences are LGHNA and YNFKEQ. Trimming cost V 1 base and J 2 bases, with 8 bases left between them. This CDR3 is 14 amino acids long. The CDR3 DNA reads TGTGCCAGCAGCCAAGTGGACTTTCAAGAGACCCAGTACTTC. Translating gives CASSQVDFQETQYF.

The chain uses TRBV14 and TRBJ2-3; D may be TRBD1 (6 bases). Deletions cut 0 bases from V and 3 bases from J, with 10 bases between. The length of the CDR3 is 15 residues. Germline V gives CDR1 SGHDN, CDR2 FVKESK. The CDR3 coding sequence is TGTGCCAGCAGCCAAGATATCAGGGGAACAGATACGCAGTATTTT. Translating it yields CASSQDIRGTDTQYF.

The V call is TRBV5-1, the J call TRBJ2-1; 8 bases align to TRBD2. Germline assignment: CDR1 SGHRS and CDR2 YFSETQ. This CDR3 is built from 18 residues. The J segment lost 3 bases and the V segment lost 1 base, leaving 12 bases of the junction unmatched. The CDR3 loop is CASSLWREDRKNYNEQFF. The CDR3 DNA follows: TGCGCCAGCAGCTTGTGGCGGGAGGACCGGAAAAACTACAATGAGCAGTTCTTC.

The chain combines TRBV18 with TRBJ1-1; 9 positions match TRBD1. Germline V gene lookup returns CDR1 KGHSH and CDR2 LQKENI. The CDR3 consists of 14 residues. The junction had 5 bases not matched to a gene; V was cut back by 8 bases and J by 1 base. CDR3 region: CASGDRAPNTEAFF. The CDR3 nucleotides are TGTGCCAGCGGGGACAGGGCGCCGAACACTGAAGCTTTCTTT. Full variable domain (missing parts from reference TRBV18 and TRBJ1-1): NAGVMQNPRHLVRRRGQEARLRCSPMKGHSHVYWYRQLPEEGLKFMVYLQKENIIDESGMPKERFSAEFPKEGPSILRIQQVVRGDSAAYFCASGDRAPNTEAFFGQGTRLTVV.

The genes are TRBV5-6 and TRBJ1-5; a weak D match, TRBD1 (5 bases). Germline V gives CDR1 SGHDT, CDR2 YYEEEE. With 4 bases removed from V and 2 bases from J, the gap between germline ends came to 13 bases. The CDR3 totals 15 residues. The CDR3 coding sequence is TGTGCCAGCAGCCAGGGCGGGGATGGCAATCAGCCCCAGCATTTT. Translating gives CASSQGGDGNQPQHF.

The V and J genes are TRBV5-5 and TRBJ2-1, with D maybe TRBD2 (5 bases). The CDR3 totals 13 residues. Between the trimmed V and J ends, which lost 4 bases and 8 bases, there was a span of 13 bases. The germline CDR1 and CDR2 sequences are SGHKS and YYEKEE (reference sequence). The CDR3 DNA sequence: TGTGCCAGCAGCCCGGGTTGGCGGGATGAGCAGTTCTTC. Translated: CASSPGWRDEQFF.

This CDR3 is CASRESRQLGTEAFF. DNA for the CDR3: TGTGCCAGTAGGGAGTCCCGACAGCTGGGCACTGAAGCTTTCTTT. This chain uses TRBV19 with TRBJ1-1; D perhaps matches TRBD1 (5 bases). Trimming removed 6 bases at V and 4 bases at J, with 18 bases between. Germline CDR1 is LNHDA and CDR2 is SQIVND (reference sequence). The CDR3 totals 15 residues.

DNA of the CDR3: TGTGCCATCAGTGAGTCGATTGACAGGGTTGGATATGGCTACACCTTC. As protein: CAISESIDRVGYGYTF. This rearrangement joins TRBV10-3 to TRBJ1-2; 7 bases line up with TRBD1. V dropped 0 bases and J dropped 5; count of bases not matched to a gene: 9. CDR1 is ENHRY, CDR2 SYGVKD, per germline. The CDR3 is 16 residues long.

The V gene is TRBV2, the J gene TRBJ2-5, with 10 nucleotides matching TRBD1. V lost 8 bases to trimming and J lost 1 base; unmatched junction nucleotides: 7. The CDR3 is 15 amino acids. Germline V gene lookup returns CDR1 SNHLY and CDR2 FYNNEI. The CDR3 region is CASSTDRGPQETQYF. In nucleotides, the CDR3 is TGTGCCAGCTCCACTGACAGGGGGCCCCAAGAGACCCAGTACTTC.

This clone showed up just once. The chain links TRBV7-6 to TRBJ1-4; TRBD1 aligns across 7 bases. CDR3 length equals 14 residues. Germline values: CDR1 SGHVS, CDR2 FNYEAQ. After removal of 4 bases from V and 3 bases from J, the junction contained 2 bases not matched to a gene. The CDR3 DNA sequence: TGTGCCAGCAGCTCTACAGGGGCTAATGAAAAACTGTTTTTT. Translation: CASSSTGANEKLFF.

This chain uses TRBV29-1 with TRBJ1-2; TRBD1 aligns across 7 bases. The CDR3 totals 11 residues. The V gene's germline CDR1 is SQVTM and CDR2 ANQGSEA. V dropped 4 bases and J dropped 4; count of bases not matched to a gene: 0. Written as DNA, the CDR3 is TGCAGCGTTGGGACAGGCTATGGCTACACCTTC. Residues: CSVGTGYGYTF.

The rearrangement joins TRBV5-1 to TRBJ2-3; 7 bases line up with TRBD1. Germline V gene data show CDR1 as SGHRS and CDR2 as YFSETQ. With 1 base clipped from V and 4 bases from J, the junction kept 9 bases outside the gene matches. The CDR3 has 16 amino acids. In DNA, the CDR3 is TGCGCCAGCAGCTTGATGGCGACCCAGGGGGCAGATACGCAGTATTTT. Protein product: CASSLMATQGADTQYF.

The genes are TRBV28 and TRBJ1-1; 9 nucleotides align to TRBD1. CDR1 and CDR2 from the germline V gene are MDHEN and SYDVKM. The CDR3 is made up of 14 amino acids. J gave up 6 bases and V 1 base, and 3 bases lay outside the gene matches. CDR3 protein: CASSLSGQGAEAFF. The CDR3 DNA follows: TGTGCCAGCAGTTTATCGGGACAGGGAGCTGAAGCTTTCTTT.

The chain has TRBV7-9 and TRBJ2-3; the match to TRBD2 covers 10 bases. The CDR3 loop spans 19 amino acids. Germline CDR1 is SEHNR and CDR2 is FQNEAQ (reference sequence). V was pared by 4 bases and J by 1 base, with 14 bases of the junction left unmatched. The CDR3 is CASSWPGSGRADGTDTQYF. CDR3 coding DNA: TGTGCCAGCAGCTGGCCGGGGAGCGGGAGGGCCGACGGCACAGATACGCAGTATTTT. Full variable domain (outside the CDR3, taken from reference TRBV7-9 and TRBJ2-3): DTGVSQNPRHKITKRGQNVTFRCDPISEHNRLYWYRQTLGQGPEFLTYFQNEAQLEKSRLLSDRFSAERPKGSFSTLEIQRTEQGDSAMYLCASSWPGSGRADGTDTQYFGPGTRLTVL.

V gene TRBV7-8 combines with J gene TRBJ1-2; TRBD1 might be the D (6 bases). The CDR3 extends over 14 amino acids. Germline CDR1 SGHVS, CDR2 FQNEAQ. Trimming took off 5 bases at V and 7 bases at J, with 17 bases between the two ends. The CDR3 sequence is CASSPSRGAPGYTF. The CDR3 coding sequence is TGTGCCAGCAGCCCAAGCCGGGGGGCGCCTGGCTACACCTTC.

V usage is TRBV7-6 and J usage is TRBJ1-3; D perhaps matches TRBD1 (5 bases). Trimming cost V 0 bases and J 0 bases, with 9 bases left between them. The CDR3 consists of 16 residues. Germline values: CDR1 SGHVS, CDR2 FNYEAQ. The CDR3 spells CASSLAPGISGNTIYF. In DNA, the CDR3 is TGTGCCAGCAGCTTAGCGCCAGGGATCTCTGGAAACACCATATATTTT.

The DNA of the CDR3 is TGTGCCAGCTCAACGGGACAGGGAGGCCGGAGCAATCAGCCCCAGCATTTT. Encoded protein: CASSTGQGGRSNQPQHF. This chain connects TRBV18 to TRBJ1-5; TRBD1 matches at 9 bases. The CDR3 is 17 amino acids. Germline V lookup: CDR1 KGHSH, CDR2 LQKENI. V lost 5 bases to trimming and J lost 1 base; unmatched junction nucleotides: 9. The full variable domain, its missing parts supplied by reference TRBV18 and TRBJ1-5, is NAGVMQNPRHLVRRRGQEARLRCSPMKGHSHVYWYRQLPEEGLKFMVYLQKENIIDESGMPKERFSAEFPKEGPSILRIQQVVRGDSAAYFCASSTGQGGRSNQPQHFGDGTRLSIL.

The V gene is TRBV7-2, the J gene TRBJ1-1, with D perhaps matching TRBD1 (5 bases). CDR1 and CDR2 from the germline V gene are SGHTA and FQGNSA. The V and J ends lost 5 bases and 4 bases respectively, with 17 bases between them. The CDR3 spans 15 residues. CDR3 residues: CASSPVGQATTEAFF. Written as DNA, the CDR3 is TGTGCCAGCAGCCCGGTGGGGCAGGCCACCACTGAAGCTTTCTTT. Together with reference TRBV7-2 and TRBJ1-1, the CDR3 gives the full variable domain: GAGVSQSPSNKVTEKGKDVELRCDPISGHTALYWYRQSLGQGLEFLIYFQGNSAPDKSGLPSDRFSAERTGGSVSTLTIQRTQQEDSAVYLCASSPVGQATTEAFFGQGTRLTVV.

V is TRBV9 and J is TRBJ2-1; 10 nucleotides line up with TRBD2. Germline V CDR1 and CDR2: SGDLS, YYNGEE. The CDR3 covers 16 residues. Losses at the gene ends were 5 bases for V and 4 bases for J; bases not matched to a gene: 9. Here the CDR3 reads CASSGGSSGGYNEQFF. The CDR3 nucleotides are TGTGCCAGCAGTGGGGGTTCTAGCGGGGGTTACAATGAGCAGTTCTTC.

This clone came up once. This chain's CDR3 is CASSHDERQGMGYEQYF. In DNA form, the CDR3 reads TGTGCCAGCAGCCACGACGAGAGACAGGGGATGGGATACGAGCAGTACTTC. This chain joins TRBV14 and TRBJ2-7; 8 positions match TRBD1. The CDR3 runs 17 residues. The germline V gene has CDR1 SGHDN and CDR2 FVKESK. J gave up 4 bases and V 3 bases, and 14 bases lay outside the gene matches. The whole variable domain, remainder taken from reference TRBV14 and TRBJ2-7, is EAGVTQFPSHSVIEKGQTVTLRCDPISGHDNLYWYRRVMGKEIKFLLHFVKESKQDESGMPNNRFLAERTGGTYSTLKVQPAELEDSGVYFCASSHDERQGMGYEQYFGPGTRLTVT.

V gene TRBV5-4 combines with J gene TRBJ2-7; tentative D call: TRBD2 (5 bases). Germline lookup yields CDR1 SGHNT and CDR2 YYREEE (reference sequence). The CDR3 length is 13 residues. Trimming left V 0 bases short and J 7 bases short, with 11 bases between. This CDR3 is CASSLDPSGEQYF. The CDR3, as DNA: TGTGCCAGCAGCTTGGACCCATCGGGGGAGCAGTACTTC. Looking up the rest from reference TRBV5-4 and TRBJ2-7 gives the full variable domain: ETGVTQSPTHLIKTRGQQVTLRCSSQSGHNTVSWYQQALGQGPQFIFQYYREEENGRGNFPPRFSGLQFPNYSSELNVNALELDDSALYLCASSLDPSGEQYFGPGTRLTVT.